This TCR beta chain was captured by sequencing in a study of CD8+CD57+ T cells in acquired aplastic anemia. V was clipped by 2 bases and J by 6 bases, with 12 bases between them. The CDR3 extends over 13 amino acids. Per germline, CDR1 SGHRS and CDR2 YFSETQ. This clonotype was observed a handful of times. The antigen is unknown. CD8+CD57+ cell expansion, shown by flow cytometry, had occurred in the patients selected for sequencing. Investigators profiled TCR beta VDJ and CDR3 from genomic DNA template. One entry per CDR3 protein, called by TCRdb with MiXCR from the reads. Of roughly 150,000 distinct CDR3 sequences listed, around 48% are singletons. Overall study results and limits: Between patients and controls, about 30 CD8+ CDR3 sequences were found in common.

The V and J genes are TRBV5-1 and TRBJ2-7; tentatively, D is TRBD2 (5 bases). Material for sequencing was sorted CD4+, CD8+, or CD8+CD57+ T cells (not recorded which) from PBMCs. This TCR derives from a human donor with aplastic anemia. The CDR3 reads CASSFHGNGEQYF. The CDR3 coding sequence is TGCGCCAGCAGCTTCCACGGGAACGGCGAGCAGTACTTC.